This T cell receptor (beta chain) was captured by sequencing in a study of cytomegalovirus exposure and HLA in healthy donors. Overall study results and limits: Later analysis placed DRB1 highest and HLA-C lowest in TCR association rates, which differed by HLA locus. In a later analysis, HLA-associated TCR beta chains were more clonally expanded than equally common others.

The PCR employed 60 Vbeta primers together with 13 Jbeta primers. Data came from immunoSEQ multiplex PCR; TCRdb stores just in-frame clones and leaves some out. There are about 160,000 clones in the sample; approximately 79% occur only once, and roughly 6% lies in the top ten. V was cut by 10 bases and J by 2 bases, with 18 bases left in between. The CDR3 contains 15 residues. CDR1 is MNHNS and CDR2 is SASEGT in the germline V gene. The table lists this clone with a count of one. No antigen is known for it. This TCR came from a man aged 50 or older in good health and CMV-seropositive. The gene calls are TRBV6-1 and TRBJ2-1, with D uncertain. The sequencing sample was made of PBMCs. CDR3 nucleotides: TGTGCCAACTCATTCGACACGGCCCCCTACAATGAGCAGTTCTTC. It codes for CANSFDTAPYNEQFF.